The TCR beta chain described here comes from a study of blood T cell repertoires in COVID-19. Study at large: Samples of COVID-19 (acute and convalescent) were obtained from the United States, Italy and Spain. Nucleic acid was either cDNA or gDNA, and it came from T cells, B-cell-depleted T cells, or PBMCs.

The authors' processing: From reference gene primer amplification, estimates of nucleated cell counts were derived. Repertoires were generated with immunoSEQ multiplex PCR, while TCRdb's copy carries only in-frame clones and drops some. For V, J and clone size, that table is used; D and trimming come from the DNA. The sample lists 95,000 to 110,000 clones, around 80% seen once, with around 4.4% in the top ten. This clone has just a few counts. The CDR3 has 18 amino acids. This sequence originates from a man aged 65 to 79 with acute or convalescent COVID-19. Specimen: peripheral blood. The V and J genes are TRBV21-1 and TRBJ1-2; TRBD1, the D gene given by the table, was not confirmed from the DNA. TRBV21-1 is recorded as a pseudogene. This chain's CDR3 is CASTPGIRRDRVNYGYTF. For the CDR3, the DNA is TGTGCCAGCACGCCGGGAATTCGACGGGACAGAGTTAACTATGGCTACACCTTC.